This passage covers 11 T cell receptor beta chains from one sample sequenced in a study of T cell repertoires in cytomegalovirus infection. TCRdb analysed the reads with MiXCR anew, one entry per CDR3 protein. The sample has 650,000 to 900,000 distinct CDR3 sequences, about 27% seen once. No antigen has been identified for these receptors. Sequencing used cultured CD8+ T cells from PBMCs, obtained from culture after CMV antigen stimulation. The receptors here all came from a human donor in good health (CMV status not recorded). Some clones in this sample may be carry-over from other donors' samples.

Here the CDR3 DNA reads TGTGCCAGCAGCCTCGGGACTAGCGGGGGTGGGGCCAACGTCCTGACTTTC. Amino acid sequence: CASSLGTSGGGANVLTF. The chain has TRBV7-8 and TRBJ2-6, with 14 bases that match TRBD2. The V and J ends lost 5 bases and 3 bases, in that order; junction bases with no gene match: 3. This CDR3 contains 17 residues. Germline values: CDR1 SGHVS, CDR2 FQNEAQ.

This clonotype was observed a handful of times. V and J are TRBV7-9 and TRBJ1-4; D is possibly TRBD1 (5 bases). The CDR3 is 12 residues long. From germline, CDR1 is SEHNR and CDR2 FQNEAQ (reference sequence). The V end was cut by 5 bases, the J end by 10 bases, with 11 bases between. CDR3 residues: CASSGGLGKLFF. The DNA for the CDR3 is TGTGCCAGCAGCGGGGGACTCGGAAAACTGTTTTTT.

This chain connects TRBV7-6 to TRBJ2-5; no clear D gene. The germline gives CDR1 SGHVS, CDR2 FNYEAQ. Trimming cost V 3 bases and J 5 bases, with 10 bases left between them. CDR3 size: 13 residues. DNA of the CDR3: TGTGCCAGCAGCTTTGGTCTAGTGGAGACCCAGTACTTC. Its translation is CASSFGLVETQYF.

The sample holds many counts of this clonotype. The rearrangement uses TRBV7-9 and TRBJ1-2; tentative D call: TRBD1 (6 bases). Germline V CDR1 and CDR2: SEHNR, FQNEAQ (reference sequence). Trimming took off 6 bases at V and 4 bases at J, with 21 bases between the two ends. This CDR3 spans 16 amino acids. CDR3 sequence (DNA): TGTGCCAGCAGGCATAAGGGGGACGTTTCCATCTATGGCTACACCTTC. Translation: CASRHKGDVSIYGYTF.

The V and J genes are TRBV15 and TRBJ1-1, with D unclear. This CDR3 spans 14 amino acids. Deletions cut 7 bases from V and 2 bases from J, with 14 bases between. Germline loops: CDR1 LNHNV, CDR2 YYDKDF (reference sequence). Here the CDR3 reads CATKFSNLNTEAFF. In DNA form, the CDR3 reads TGTGCCACCAAGTTCTCGAACCTAAACACTGAAGCTTTCTTT.

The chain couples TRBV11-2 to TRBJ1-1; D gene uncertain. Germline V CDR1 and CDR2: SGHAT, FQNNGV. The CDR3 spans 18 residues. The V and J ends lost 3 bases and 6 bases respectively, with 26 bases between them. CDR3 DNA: TGTGCCAGCAGCTTCTATGGGTTGGCGGGTAACGTCCCACCTGAAGCTTTCTTT. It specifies CASSFYGLAGNVPPEAFF. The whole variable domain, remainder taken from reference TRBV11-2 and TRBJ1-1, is EAGVAQSPRYKIIEKRQSVAFWCNPISGHATLYWYQQILGQGPKLLIQFQNNGVVDDSQLPKDRFSAERLKGVDSTLKIQPAKLEDSAVYLCASSFYGLAGNVPPEAFFGQGTRLTVV.

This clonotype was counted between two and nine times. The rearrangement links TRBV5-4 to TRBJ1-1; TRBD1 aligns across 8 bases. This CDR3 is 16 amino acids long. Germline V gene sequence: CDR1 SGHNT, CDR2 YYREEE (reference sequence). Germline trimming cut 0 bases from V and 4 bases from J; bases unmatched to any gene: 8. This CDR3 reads CASSLDGQGARTEAFF. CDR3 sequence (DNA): TGTGCCAGCAGCTTGGATGGCCAGGGGGCGCGCACTGAAGCTTTCTTT.

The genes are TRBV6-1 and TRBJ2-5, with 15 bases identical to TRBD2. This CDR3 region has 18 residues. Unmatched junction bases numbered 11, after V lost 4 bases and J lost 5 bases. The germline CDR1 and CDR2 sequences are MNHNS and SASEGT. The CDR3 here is CASSGPGTSGGPGETQYF. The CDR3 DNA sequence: TGTGCCAGCAGTGGTCCCGGGACTAGCGGGGGGCCAGGGGAGACCCAGTACTTC.

In DNA, the CDR3 is TGTGCCAGCAGCCCGGTTTTTGAGGGCTACAATGAGCAGTTCTTC. It codes for CASSPVFEGYNEQFF. The chain combines TRBV27 with TRBJ2-1; D perhaps matches TRBD2 (5 bases). V shed 6 bases and J shed 3 bases, with 15 bases lying between them. The germline V gene has CDR1 MNHEY and CDR2 SMNVEV (reference sequence). CDR3 size: 15 residues.

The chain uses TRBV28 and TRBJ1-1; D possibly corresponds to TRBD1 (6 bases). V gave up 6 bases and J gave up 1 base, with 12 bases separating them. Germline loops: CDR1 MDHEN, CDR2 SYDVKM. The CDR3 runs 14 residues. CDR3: CASSQVRGNTEAFF. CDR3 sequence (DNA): TGTGCCAGCAGCCAAGTCAGGGGGAACACTGAAGCTTTCTTT.

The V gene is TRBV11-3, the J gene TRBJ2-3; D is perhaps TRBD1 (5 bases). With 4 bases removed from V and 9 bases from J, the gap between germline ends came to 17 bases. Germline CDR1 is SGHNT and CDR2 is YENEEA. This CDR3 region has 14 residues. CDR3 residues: CASSSTGIPHTQYF. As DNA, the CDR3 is TGTGCCAGCAGCTCAACAGGAATCCCACACACGCAGTATTTT.